These 24 T cell receptor beta chains were all obtained from the same sample, sequenced in a study of T cell changes during pregnancy in multiple sclerosis. Assay used: immunoSEQ multiplex PCR; TCRdb lists only in-frame clones, some missing. The sample records more than 50,000 clones, 91% being singletons. Sequenced here: peripheral blood, sampled before pregnancy. All receptors come from a female donor with multiple sclerosis, enrolled in a pregnancy study.

As DNA, the CDR3 is TGCGCCAGCAGCTTGTTCAGGGGCGACACAGATACGCAGTATTTT. Translation gives CASSLFRGDTDTQYF. This chain joins TRBV5-1 and TRBJ2-3; the D gene is possibly TRBD1 (6 bases). Germline assignment: CDR1 SGHRS and CDR2 YFSETQ. The CDR3 sequence is 15 residues long. Trimming left V 1 base short and J 2 bases short, with 11 bases between. The entire variable domain, with the rest obtained from reference TRBV5-1 and TRBJ2-3, is as follows: KAGVTQTPRYLIKTRGQQVTLSCSPISGHRSVSWYQQTPGQGLQFLFEYFSETQRNKGNFPGRFSGRQFSNSRSEMNVSTLELGDSALYLCASSLFRGDTDTQYFGPGTRLTVL.

The chain recombines TRBV29-1 with TRBJ2-1, with 12 bases lining up with TRBD1. Germline V CDR1 and CDR2: SQVTM, ANQGSEA. The CDR3 loop spans 16 amino acids. With 7 bases clipped from V and 3 bases from J, the junction kept 10 bases outside the gene matches. CDR3 in DNA: TGCAGCGCGAGAAGGGGACAGGGGGCAGACTACAATGAGCAGTTCTTC. It specifies CSARRGQGADYNEQFF.

This rearrangement joins TRBV19 to TRBJ2-6, with 10 nucleotides matching TRBD1. This CDR3 region has 17 residues. The V gene's germline CDR1 is LNHDA and CDR2 SQIVND (reference sequence). Trimming cost V 3 bases and J 0 bases; bases outside gene matches: 2. The CDR3 loop reads CASSMWTGGSGANVLTF. CDR3 bases: TGTGCCAGTAGTATGTGGACAGGGGGCTCTGGGGCCAACGTCCTGACTTTC.

V is TRBV7-6 and J is TRBJ1-1; D is undetermined. Trimming removed 6 bases at V and 2 bases at J, with 13 bases between. The germline V gene encodes CDR1 SGHVS and CDR2 FNYEAQ. This CDR3 spans 14 amino acids. CDR3 nucleotides: TGTGCCAGCAGTCCCGAGGTCGGAAACACTGAAGCTTTCTTT. Its translation is CASSPEVGNTEAFF.

This clone was seen only once. The chain links TRBV5-8 to TRBJ2-5; 12 bases are shared with TRBD1. Germline V gene data show CDR1 as SGHTS and CDR2 as YDEGEE. The CDR3 runs to 14 residues. Losses at the gene ends were 3 bases for V and 7 bases for J; bases not matched to a gene: 4. The CDR3 region is CASSWDRGRGTQYF. CDR3 nucleotide sequence: TGTGCCAGCAGCTGGGACAGGGGGCGAGGGACCCAGTACTTC.

This clone has a single count. The rearrangement joins TRBV13 to TRBJ2-5, with a tentative D call TRBD2 (6 bases). Germline lookup yields CDR1 PRHDT and CDR2 FYEKMQ (reference sequence). V was cut by 4 bases and J by 7 bases, with 22 bases left in between. The CDR3 runs to 16 residues. CDR3 sequence: CASSSTSSLSQGTQYF. CDR3 in DNA: TGTGCCAGCAGCTCCACTAGCTCACTATCCCAGGGGACCCAGTACTTC.

The chain combines TRBV27 with TRBJ1-3, with 8 bases fitting TRBD1. The junction had 12 bases not matched to a gene; V was cut back by 6 bases and J by 8 bases. The CDR3 is 15 residues long. Germline values: CDR1 MNHEY, CDR2 SMNVEV (reference sequence). In DNA, the CDR3 is TGTGCCAGCAGCGACAGGGGAGGAAATATGGACACCATATATTTT. Its protein is CASSDRGGNMDTIYF.

V and J are TRBV9 and TRBJ2-6, with TRBD1 identical over 8 bases. V gave up 4 bases and J gave up 0 bases; unmatched junction bases: 12. The CDR3 extends over 19 amino acids. From germline, CDR1 is SGDLS and CDR2 YYNGEE. As DNA, the CDR3 is TGTGCCAGCAGCTTAAGCCGGGACAGGTTCTTCTCTGGGGCCAACGTCCTGACTTTC. It yields the protein CASSLSRDRFFSGANVLTF.

The V call is TRBV11-1, the J call TRBJ2-7, with 11 bases aligning to TRBD1. Losses at the gene ends were 5 bases for V and 3 bases for J; bases not matched to a gene: 3. The CDR3 extends over 14 amino acids. Germline CDR1 and CDR2: SGHAT and FQDESV (reference sequence). The CDR3 nucleotides read TGTGCCAGCAGCCCCGGGACAGGGGGCTACGAGCAGTACTTC. Amino acids: CASSPGTGGYEQYF.

The genes are TRBV6-6 and TRBJ1-5; D gene uncertain. This CDR3 is built from 13 residues. V lost 7 bases and J lost 2, with 9 bases in between. Germline CDR1 and CDR2: MNHNY and SVGAGI (reference sequence). The CDR3 spells CASIGGRNQPQHF. DNA for the CDR3: TGTGCCAGCATCGGCGGCCGCAATCAGCCCCAGCATTTT.

The gene calls are TRBV25-1 and TRBJ2-5, with 9 bases aligning to TRBD1. The CDR3 length is 15 residues. CDR1 MGHDK and CDR2 SYGVNS come from the germline V gene. V shed 1 base, J shed 5 bases, and the junction held 5 bases outside the gene matches. CDR3 loop: CASSEWGQGLETQYF. In nucleotides, the CDR3 is TGTGCCAGCAGTGAATGGGGACAGGGACTGGAGACCCAGTACTTC.

V gene TRBV9 combines with J gene TRBJ1-5, with 10 nucleotides matching TRBD1. V gave up 0 bases and J gave up 6 bases; unmatched junction bases: 0. The CDR3 is made up of 14 amino acids. Per germline, CDR1 SGDLS and CDR2 YYNGEE. CDR3 residues: CASSVGTGGQPQHF. CDR3 DNA: TGTGCCAGCAGCGTAGGGACAGGGGGTCAGCCCCAGCATTTT.

This clone was found once. The chain has TRBV6-6 and TRBJ2-5; 14 bases are shared with TRBD2. Germline-derived CDR1 and CDR2 are MNHNY and SVGAGI (reference sequence). The CDR3 covers 16 residues. V was pared by 6 bases and J by 4 bases, with 7 bases of the junction left unmatched. The CDR3 here is CASSPTSGGAGETQYF. In DNA form, the CDR3 reads TGTGCCAGCAGCCCGACTAGCGGGGGGGCCGGAGAGACCCAGTACTTC.

This chain joins TRBV7-3 and TRBJ2-3, with D possibly being TRBD2 (5 bases). Germline CDR1 reads SGHTA; CDR2 reads FQGTGA. The V gene lost 1 base and the J gene lost 6 bases, with 17 bases spanning the gap. The CDR3 covers 16 residues. The CDR3 here is CASSLMPGRGADTQYF. The CDR3 DNA is TGTGCCAGCAGCTTAATGCCGGGTCGGGGTGCGGATACGCAGTATTTT. Filled out from reference TRBV7-3 and TRBJ2-3, the complete variable domain reads GAGVSQTPSNKVTEKGKYVELRCDPISGHTALYWYRQSLGQGPEFLIYFQGTGAADDSGLPNDRFFAVRPEGSVSTLKIQRTERGDSAVYLCASSLMPGRGADTQYFGPGTRLTVL.

V gene TRBV6-4 combines with J gene TRBJ1-2; D gene uncertain. The CDR3 spans 17 residues. Germline V gene data show CDR1 as MRHNA and CDR2 as SNTAGT. V shed 1 base and J shed 6 bases, with 21 bases lying between them. The CDR3 loop is CASSDFYTSRRDDGYTF. CDR3 nucleotide sequence: TGTGCCAGCAGTGACTTCTACACATCGAGACGGGATGATGGCTACACCTTC.

The chain carries TRBV27 and TRBJ1-2, with a weak D call TRBD1 (5 bases). The CDR3 consists of 15 residues. V lost 2 bases, J lost 0 bases, and 10 bases lay in between. CDR1 is MNHEY and CDR2 is SMNVEV in the germline V gene (reference sequence). The CDR3 spells CASSLEGAPNYGYTF. The CDR3 nucleotides are TGTGCCAGCAGTTTAGAAGGGGCCCCTAACTATGGCTACACCTTC.

V gene TRBV4-2 combines with J gene TRBJ2-7; TRBD1 is a possible D gene (6 bases). Germline V gene sequence: CDR1 LGHNA, CDR2 YNFKEQ. The V end was cut by 0 bases, the J end by 2 bases, with 11 bases between. This CDR3 has 15 amino acids. CDR3 residues: CASSQERDRTYEQYF. The DNA of the CDR3 is TGTGCCAGCAGCCAAGAAAGAGACAGGACCTACGAGCAGTACTTC.

This chain joins TRBV7-2 and TRBJ1-2, with a possible D match to TRBD1 (6 bases). Germline V lookup: CDR1 SGHTA, CDR2 FQGNSA. The V end was cut by 1 base, the J end by 4 bases, with 13 bases between. CDR3 length: 15 amino acids. CDR3 residues: CASSLERGRGYGYTF. DNA of the CDR3: TGTGCCAGCAGCTTAGAGAGGGGGAGGGGCTATGGCTACACCTTC.

This chain uses TRBV2 with TRBJ2-7; D might be TRBD2 (7 bases). CDR1 is SNHLY and CDR2 is FYNNEI in the germline V gene. Deletions cut 2 bases from V and 3 bases from J, with 14 bases between. The CDR3 has 15 amino acids. CDR3 in amino acids: CASSESGGPLYEQYF. CDR3 sequence (DNA): TGTGCCAGCAGTGAATCCGGGGGGCCCCTCTACGAGCAGTACTTC.

The chain employs TRBV4-3 and TRBJ1-1; possible D gene TRBD1, 6 bases. The V and J ends lost 0 bases and 0 bases respectively, with 14 bases between them. Germline V gives CDR1 LGHNA, CDR2 YSLEER. The CDR3 is 17 residues long. CDR3 amino acids: CASSQDTRRGLNTEAFF. The CDR3 bases are TGCGCCAGCAGCCAAGATACGCGGCGGGGGCTGAACACTGAAGCTTTCTTT.

This chain links TRBV18 with TRBJ2-7, with D tentatively TRBD2 (6 bases). The CDR3 is made up of 13 amino acids. The germline V gene has CDR1 KGHSH and CDR2 LQKENI. Between the trimmed V and J ends, which lost 6 bases and 7 bases, there was a span of 16 bases. CDR3 residues: CASSLQAGGEQYF. The DNA for the CDR3 is TGTGCCAGCTCCCTCCAGGCCGGAGGGGAGCAGTACTTC.

V usage is TRBV7-8 and J usage is TRBJ2-7, with 10 bases lining up with TRBD1. The V and J ends lost 5 bases and 2 bases, in that order; junction bases with no gene match: 6. The CDR3 is 15 residues long. Germline V gene sequence: CDR1 SGHVS, CDR2 FQNEAQ. Here the CDR3 DNA reads TGTGCCAGCAGCATTGGACAGGGGGGTACCTACGAGCAGTACTTC. It yields the protein CASSIGQGGTYEQYF.

In DNA form, the CDR3 reads TGTGCCACACGGGGGGGCCTCAATGAGCAGTTCTTC. Amino acid sequence: CATRGGLNEQFF. The chain employs TRBV10-3 and TRBJ2-1, with 8 bases that match TRBD2. The CDR3 is made up of 12 amino acids. The J segment lost 6 bases and the V segment lost 10 bases, leaving 5 bases of the junction unmatched. Germline values: CDR1 ENHRY, CDR2 SYGVKD.

V and J are TRBV7-9 and TRBJ2-3; D gene uncertain. This CDR3 region has 15 residues. V lost 8 bases to trimming and J lost 2 bases, with 17 bases between them. Germline V lookup: CDR1 SEHNR, CDR2 FQNEAQ (reference sequence). The CDR3 nucleotides read TGTGCCAGCGTCCCCGGCGGTGAGGACACAGATACGCAGTATTTT. This codes for CASVPGGEDTDTQYF.